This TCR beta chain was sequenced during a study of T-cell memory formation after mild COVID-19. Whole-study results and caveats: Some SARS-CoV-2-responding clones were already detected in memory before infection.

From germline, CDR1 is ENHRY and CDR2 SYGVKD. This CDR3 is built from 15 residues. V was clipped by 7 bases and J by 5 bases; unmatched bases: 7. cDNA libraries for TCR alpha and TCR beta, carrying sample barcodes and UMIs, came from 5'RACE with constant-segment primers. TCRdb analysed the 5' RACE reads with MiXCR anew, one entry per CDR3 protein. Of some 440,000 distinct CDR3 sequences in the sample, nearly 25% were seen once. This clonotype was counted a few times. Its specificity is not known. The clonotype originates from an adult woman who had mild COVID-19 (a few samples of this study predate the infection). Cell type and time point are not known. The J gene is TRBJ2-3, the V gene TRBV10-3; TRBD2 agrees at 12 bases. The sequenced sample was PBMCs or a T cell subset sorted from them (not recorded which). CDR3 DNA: TGTGCCATCAACAGACTAGCGGGAGTAGGAGATACGCAGTATTTT. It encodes CAINRLAGVGDTQYF.